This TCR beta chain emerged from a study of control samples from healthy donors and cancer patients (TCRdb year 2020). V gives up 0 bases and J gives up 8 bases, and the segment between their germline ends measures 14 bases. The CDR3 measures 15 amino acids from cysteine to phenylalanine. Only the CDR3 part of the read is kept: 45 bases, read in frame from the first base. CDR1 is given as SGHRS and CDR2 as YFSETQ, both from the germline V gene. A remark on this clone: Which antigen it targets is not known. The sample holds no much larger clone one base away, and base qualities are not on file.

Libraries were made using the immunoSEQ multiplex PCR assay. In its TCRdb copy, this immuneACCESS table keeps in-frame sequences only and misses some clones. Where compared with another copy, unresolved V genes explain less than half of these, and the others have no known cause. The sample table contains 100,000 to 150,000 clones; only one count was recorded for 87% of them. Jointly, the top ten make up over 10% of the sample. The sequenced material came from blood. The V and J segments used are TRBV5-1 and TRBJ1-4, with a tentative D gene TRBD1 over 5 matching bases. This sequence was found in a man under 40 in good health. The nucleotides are TGCGCCAGCAGCTTGGCCGGCAACCGGGGGGAAAAACTGTTTTTT. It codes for CASSLAGNRGEKLFF.